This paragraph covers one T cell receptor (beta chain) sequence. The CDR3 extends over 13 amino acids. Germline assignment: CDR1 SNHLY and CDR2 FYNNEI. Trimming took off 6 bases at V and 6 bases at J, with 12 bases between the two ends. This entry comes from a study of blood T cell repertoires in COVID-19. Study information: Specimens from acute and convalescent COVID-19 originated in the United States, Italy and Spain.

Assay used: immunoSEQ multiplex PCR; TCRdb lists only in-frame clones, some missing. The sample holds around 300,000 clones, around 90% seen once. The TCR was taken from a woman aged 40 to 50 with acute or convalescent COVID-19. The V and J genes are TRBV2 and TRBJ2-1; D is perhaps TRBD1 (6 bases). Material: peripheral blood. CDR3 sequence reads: CASRSDRINEQFF. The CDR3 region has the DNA TGTGCCAGCAGGTCGGACAGAATCAATGAGCAGTTCTTC.